This T cell receptor beta chain originates from a study of T cell responses to AZD1222 COVID-19 vaccine. Study-wide context: Researchers grouped second doses given at about 4 or about 12 weeks into one pool. Findings and caveats of the study: Repertoires were sampled only after the peak T cell response. Spike-wide coverage was observed for vaccine-associated CD4 TCRs, with dominant responses at 160-218 and 743-854. When two AZD1222 doses had been given, Spike-specific TCR breadth and depth rose.

This clone appeared a single time. Antigen: not known. V lost 1 base and J 1 base, leaving 4 bases between the germline ends. Germline CDR1 SGHTA, CDR2 FQGNSA. The CDR3 is made up of 13 amino acids. Produced via immunoSEQ multiplex PCR; TCRdb's table is partial and in-frame only. The sample lists about 130,000 clones, 70% to 90% occurring once. The rearrangement uses TRBV7-2 and TRBJ1-1; no clear D. The sequencing here drew on peripheral blood, taken on day 0 of AZD1222 vaccination. This clonotype was sampled from an adult in good health. CDR3 protein: CASSLERNTEAFF. CDR3 bases: TGTGCCAGCAGCTTAGAAAGGAACACTGAAGCTTTCTTT.